The text below deals with one T cell receptor beta chain. The CDR3 spans 14 residues. The ends lost 3 bases at V and 1 base at J; junction bases unmatched: 5. CDR1 is DFQATT and CDR2 is SNEGSKA in the germline V gene (reference sequence). This specimen comes from a study of blood T cell repertoires in COVID-19. Clones were read by immunoSEQ multiplex PCR, and TCRdb kept only the in-frame ones, dropping some. Of about 140,000 clones listed, 82% are singletons. The clonotype comes from a woman older than 75 with acute or convalescent COVID-19. Sample: peripheral blood. The rearrangement links TRBV20-1 to TRBJ1-1; 7 bases are a match to TRBD1. The CDR3 coding sequence is TGCAGTGCTAGTCAAACAGGGGCGAACACTGAAGCTTTCTTT. It encodes CSASQTGANTEAFF.